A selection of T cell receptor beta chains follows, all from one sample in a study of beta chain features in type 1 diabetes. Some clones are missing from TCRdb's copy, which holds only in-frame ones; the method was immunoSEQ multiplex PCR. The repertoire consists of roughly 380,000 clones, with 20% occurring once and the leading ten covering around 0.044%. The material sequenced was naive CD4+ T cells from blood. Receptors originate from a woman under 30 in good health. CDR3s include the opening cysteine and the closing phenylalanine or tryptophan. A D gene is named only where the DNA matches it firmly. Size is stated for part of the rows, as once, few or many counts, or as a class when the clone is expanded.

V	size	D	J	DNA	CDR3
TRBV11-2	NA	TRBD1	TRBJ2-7	TGTGCCAGCAGCGTGGGACAGTCTCTCTTTCTCAACTACGAGCAGTACTTC	CASSVGQSLFLNYEQYF
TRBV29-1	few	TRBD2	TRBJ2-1	TGCAGCGGAACTAGCGGGGGGGCGAATGAGCAGTTCTTC	CSGTSGGANEQFF
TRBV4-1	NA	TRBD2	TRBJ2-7	TGCGCCAGCAGCAAAAGAGTGGCTAGCGGGAGCCTATACGAGCAGTACTTC	CASSKRVASGSLYEQYF
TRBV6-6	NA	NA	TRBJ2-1	TGTGCCAGCAGCACGGGGTACGAGCAGTTCTTC	CASSTGYEQFF
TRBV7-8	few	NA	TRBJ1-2	TGTGCCAGCAGCCTCTACCTCGGACAGAGCTATGGCTACACCTTC	CASSLYLGQSYGYTF
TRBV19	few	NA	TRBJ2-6	TGTGCCACACGCGGGGCCCCCGGGGCCAACGTCCTGACTTTC	CATRGAPGANVLTF
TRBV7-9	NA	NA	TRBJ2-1	TGTGCCAGCAGCTACGGCGGTGAGCAGTTCTTC	CASSYGGEQFF
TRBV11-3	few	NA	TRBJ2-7	TGTGCCAGCAGCCCCGGGACTGAACTCGAGCAGTACTTC	CASSPGTELEQYF
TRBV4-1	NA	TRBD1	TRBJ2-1	TGCGCCAGCAGCCAGCCCAGGACAGGGGGGAGGAATGAGCAGTTCTTC	CASSQPRTGGRNEQFF
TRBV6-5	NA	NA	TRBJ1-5	TGTGCCAGCAGTTCGGAGGGTGGGCAGCCCCAGCATTTT	CASSSEGGQPQHF
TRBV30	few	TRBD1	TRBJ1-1	TGTGCCTTCTCTGGGGGACAGGGTTACACTGAAGCTTTCTTT	CAFSGGQGYTEAFF
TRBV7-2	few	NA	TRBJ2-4	TGTGCCAGCAGCCCACAGACGAGCTGGCTTAACATTCAGTACTTC	CASSPQTSWLNIQYF
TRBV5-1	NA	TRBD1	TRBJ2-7	TGCGCCAGCAGCGATTACACCGGGACAGGGGCCGAGCAGTACTTC	CASSDYTGTGAEQYF
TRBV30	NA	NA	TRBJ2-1	TGTGCCTGGGGTAGGGGCGGTTCCTACAATGAGCAGTTCTTC	CAWGRGGSYNEQFF
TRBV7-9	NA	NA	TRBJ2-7	TGTGCCAGCAGCCCCGGACACGGACCCTACGAGCAGTACTTC	CASSPGHGPYEQYF
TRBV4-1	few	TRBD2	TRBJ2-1	TGCGCCAGCAGCCACACTGTGGCGGGAGTCGTTTGGTCCTACAATGAGCAGTTCTTC	CASSHTVAGVVWSYNEQFF
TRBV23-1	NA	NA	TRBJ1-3	TGCGCCAGCAGTCAATCGGGACACTCTGGAAACACCATATATTTT	CASSQSGHSGNTIYF
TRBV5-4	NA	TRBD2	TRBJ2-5	TGTGCCAGCAGTCGAGGTCTACTAGCGGACCAAGAGACCCAGTACTTC	CASSRGLLADQETQYF
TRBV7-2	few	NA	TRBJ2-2	TGTGCCAGCAGCGACTCGGGACACTACACCGGGGAGCTGTTTTTT	CASSDSGHYTGELFF
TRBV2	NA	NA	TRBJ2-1	TGTGCCAGCAGTGAAAACAGGGAGGGCAATGAGCAGTTCTTC	CASSENREGNEQFF
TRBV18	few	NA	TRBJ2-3	TGTGCCAGCTCACGGCAGACTAGCACAGATACGCAGTATTTT	CASSRQTSTDTQYF
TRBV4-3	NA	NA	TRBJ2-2	TGCGCCAGCAGCCCATCCAGGGGCGTCATCGGGGAGCTGTTTTTT	CASSPSRGVIGELFF
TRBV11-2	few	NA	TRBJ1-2	TGTGCCAGCAGCTCCGGACGGGAGAAAAACTATGGCTACACCTTC	CASSSGREKNYGYTF
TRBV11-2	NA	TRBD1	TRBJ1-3	TGTGCCAGCAGCGTCGACAGGGTCTCTGGAAACACCATATATTTT	CASSVDRVSGNTIYF
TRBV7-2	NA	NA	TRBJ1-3	TGTGCCAGCAGCACAGGAGCAAGTGGAAACACCATATATTTT	CASSTGASGNTIYF
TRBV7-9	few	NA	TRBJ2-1	TGTGCCAGCAGCGGTCTCAGGGGCTACAGCTCCTACAATGAGCAGTTCTTC	CASSGLRGYSSYNEQFF
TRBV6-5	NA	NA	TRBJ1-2	TGTGCCAGCATCTCCCTAGGCTCAGTCTATGGCTACACCTTC	CASISLGSVYGYTF
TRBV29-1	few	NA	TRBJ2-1	TGCAGCGTTCGGGTGAGGGTCGGGGACAATGAGCAGTTCTTC	CSVRVRVGDNEQFF
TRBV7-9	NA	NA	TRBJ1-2	TGTGCCAGCAGCTTAGTAGATTCTGGCTACACCTTC	CASSLVDSGYTF
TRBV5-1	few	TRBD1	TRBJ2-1	TGCGCCAGCAGCTTGGAATTGGGACAGGAGCAGTTCTTC	CASSLELGQEQFF
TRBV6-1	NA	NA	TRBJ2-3	TGTGCCAGCAGCTACGTCACAGATACGCAGTATTTT	CASSYVTDTQYF
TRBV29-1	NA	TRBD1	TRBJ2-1	TGCAGCGTTGAAGATCCCCTTGGACAGGGGTCTACCTACAATGAGCAGTTCTTC	CSVEDPLGQGSTYNEQFF
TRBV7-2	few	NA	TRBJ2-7	TGTGCCAGCAGCTTAGCGGAGCGGTACTACGAGCAGTACTTC	CASSLAERYYEQYF
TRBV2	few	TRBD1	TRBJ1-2	TGTGCCAGCAGCCCGCAGGGACAGGTCAACTATGGCTACACCTTC	CASSPQGQVNYGYTF
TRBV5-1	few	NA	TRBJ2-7	TGCGCCAGCAGCTTGGGAGGGCCCAACGAGCAGTACTTC	CASSLGGPNEQYF
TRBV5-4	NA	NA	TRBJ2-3	TGTGCCAGCAGCGAAACAGGGTTCTCGGCAGATACGCAGTATTTT	CASSETGFSADTQYF